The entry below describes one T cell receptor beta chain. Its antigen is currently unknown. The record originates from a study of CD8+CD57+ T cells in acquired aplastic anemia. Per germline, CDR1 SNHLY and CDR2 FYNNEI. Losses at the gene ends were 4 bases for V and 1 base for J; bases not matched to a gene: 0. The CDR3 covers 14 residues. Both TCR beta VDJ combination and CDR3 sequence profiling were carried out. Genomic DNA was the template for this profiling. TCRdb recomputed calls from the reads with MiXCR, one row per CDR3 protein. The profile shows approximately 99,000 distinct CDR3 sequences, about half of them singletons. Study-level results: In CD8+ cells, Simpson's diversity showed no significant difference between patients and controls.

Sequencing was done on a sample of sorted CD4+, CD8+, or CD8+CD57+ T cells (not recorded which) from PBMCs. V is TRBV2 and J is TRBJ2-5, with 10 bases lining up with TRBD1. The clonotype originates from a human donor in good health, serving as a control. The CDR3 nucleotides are TGTGCCAGCAGTGGGACAGGGGGCCAAGAGACCCAGTACTTC. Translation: CASSGTGGQETQYF.